This is a list of T cell receptor beta chains from one sample in a study of cytomegalovirus exposure and HLA in healthy donors. Sequencing was performed with immunoSEQ multiplex PCR; in TCRdb, only in-frame clones are kept and a portion is missing. The sample contains about 150,000 clones, roughly three quarters of which appear only once. The sequencing sample was made of PBMCs. The receptor source for this set is a man younger than 40 in good health and CMV-seropositive. CDR3s leave out the opening cysteine and the closing phenylalanine or tryptophan. Each record gives: V gene, D gene, J gene, CDR3 protein. The D gene is left open where the match is weak.

v_call: TRBV7-2; d_call: TRBD2; j_call: TRBJ2-7; cdr3_aa: ASSLGTSGSYEQY
v_call: TRBV5-1; d_call: TRBD2; j_call: TRBJ2-2; cdr3_aa: ASSPVTSGRGRNTGELF
v_call: TRBV30; d_call: NA; j_call: TRBJ2-7; cdr3_aa: AWNAVSGYEQY
v_call: TRBV28; d_call: TRBD2; j_call: TRBJ2-7; cdr3_aa: ASRRGLAGGGGYEQY
v_call: TRBV28; d_call: TRBD1; j_call: TRBJ1-5; cdr3_aa: ASSQGQGASKPQH
v_call: TRBV2; d_call: NA; j_call: TRBJ2-7; cdr3_aa: ASSGAGSYEQY
v_call: TRBV27; d_call: NA; j_call: TRBJ2-3; cdr3_aa: ASSYKWGRDTQY
v_call: TRBV5-4; d_call: NA; j_call: TRBJ1-4; cdr3_aa: ASSSKQGRDEKLF
v_call: TRBV7-9; d_call: TRBD1; j_call: TRBJ1-2; cdr3_aa: ASSAGQGNRGYT
v_call: TRBV27; d_call: TRBD2; j_call: TRBJ2-7; cdr3_aa: ASSLYNRASGGPISREY
v_call: TRBV15; d_call: NA; j_call: TRBJ2-7; cdr3_aa: ATSNRYEQY
v_call: TRBV29-1; d_call: NA; j_call: TRBJ2-5; cdr3_aa: SVEDRGNPQETQY
v_call: TRBV5-1; d_call: TRBD2; j_call: TRBJ2-7; cdr3_aa: ASSQGTSGATYEQY
v_call: TRBV7-9; d_call: TRBD2; j_call: TRBJ2-3; cdr3_aa: ASSREDNPEDTQY
v_call: TRBV14; d_call: NA; j_call: TRBJ2-7; cdr3_aa: ASSPGYEQY
v_call: TRBV6-5; d_call: NA; j_call: TRBJ1-1; cdr3_aa: ATKRGGITEAF
v_call: TRBV29-1; d_call: TRBD2; j_call: TRBJ2-1; cdr3_aa: SVETSGSQDNEQF
v_call: TRBV7-8; d_call: NA; j_call: TRBJ2-7; cdr3_aa: ASSQVQGLDEQY